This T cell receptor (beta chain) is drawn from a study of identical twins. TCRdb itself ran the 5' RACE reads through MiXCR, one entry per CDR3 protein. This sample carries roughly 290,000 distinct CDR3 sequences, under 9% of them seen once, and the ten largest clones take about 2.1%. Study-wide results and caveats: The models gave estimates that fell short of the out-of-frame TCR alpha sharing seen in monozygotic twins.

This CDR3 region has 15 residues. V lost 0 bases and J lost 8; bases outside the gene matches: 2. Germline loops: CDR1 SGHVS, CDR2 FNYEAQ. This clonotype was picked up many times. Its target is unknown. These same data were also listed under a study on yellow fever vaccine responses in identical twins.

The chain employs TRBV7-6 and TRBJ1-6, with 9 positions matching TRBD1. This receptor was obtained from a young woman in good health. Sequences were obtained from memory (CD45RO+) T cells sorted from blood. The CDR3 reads CASSLARTGDSPLHF. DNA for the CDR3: TGTGCCAGCAGCTTAGCCCGGACAGGGGATTCACCCCTCCACTTT.